A single sample is the source of the 7 T cell receptor beta chains below, sequenced in a study of response to subunit inactivated influenza vaccine. TCRdb recomputed calls from the RT-PCR reads with MiXCR, one row per CDR3 protein. The data hold hundreds of thousands of distinct CDR3 sequences, with approximately 18% observed a single time. The sequenced sample was PBMCs from blood, obtained roughly 5 days after vaccination. The receptors were gathered from a man in his forties or fifties who received an inactivated influenza vaccine.

This clonotype was seen more than once but under ten times. This chain connects TRBV20-1 to TRBJ2-7; D perhaps matches TRBD1 (6 bases). The CDR3 sequence is 12 residues long. V gave up 3 bases and J gave up 3 bases, with 9 bases separating them. Germline CDR1 and CDR2: DFQATT and SNEGSKA (reference sequence). As DNA, the CDR3 is TGCAGTGCTAGGAAGGACAGCTACGAGCAGTACTTC. It codes for CSARKDSYEQYF.

The chain couples TRBV13 to TRBJ2-1; 9 bases map to TRBD1. The length of the CDR3 is 16 residues. Losses at the gene ends were 1 base for V and 3 bases for J; bases not matched to a gene: 4. CDR1 and CDR2 (germline): PRHDT, FYEKMQ (reference sequence). CDR3 region: CASSLEGQGYYNEQFF. The CDR3 DNA is TGTGCCAGCAGCTTAGAAGGACAGGGGTACTACAATGAGCAGTTCTTC.

The J gene is TRBJ1-1, the V gene TRBV24-1; D remains unclear. CDR1 is KGHDR and CDR2 is SFDVKD in the germline V gene. The CDR3 extends over 8 amino acids. Between the trimmed V and J ends, which lost 8 bases and 11 bases, there was a span of 5 bases. The CDR3 DNA is TGTGCCACCACCCCGGCTTTCTTT. Residues: CATTPAFF.

The chain couples TRBV11-3 to TRBJ2-1; 10 bases line up with TRBD2. The germline V gene has CDR1 SGHNT and CDR2 YENEEA. The trim removed 4 bases at V and 7 bases at J, leaving 7 bases unmatched. There are 15 residues in the CDR3. The DNA of the CDR3 is TGTGCCAGCAGCTCGGGACTAGCGAAACTGAATGAGCAGTTCTTC. It specifies CASSSGLAKLNEQFF.

This clonotype was counted only a few times. The chain joins TRBV6-5 to TRBJ2-1, with D perhaps given as TRBD1 or TRBD2 (5 bases each). CDR3 length: 15 residues. In germline, CDR1 is MNHEY, CDR2 SVGAGI. The ends were cut back, 4 bases at V and 8 bases at J, with 18 bases in the middle. CDR3 protein: CASSFFDGAADEQFF. The CDR3 coding sequence is TGTGCCAGCAGTTTCTTTGACGGGGCCGCGGATGAGCAGTTCTTC.

The V and J genes are TRBV5-1 and TRBJ2-1, with unresolved D. The germline V gene encodes CDR1 SGHRS and CDR2 YFSETQ. The CDR3 is made up of 18 amino acids. V lost 1 base to trimming and J lost 0 bases, with 17 bases between them. The CDR3 coding sequence is TGCGCCAGCAGCTTGCGATCAGGTAGGGAAGGCTCCTACAATGAGCAGTTCTTC. Residues: CASSLRSGREGSYNEQFF.

This clonotype was observed at least ten times. This rearrangement joins TRBV29-1 to TRBJ2-2; 10 nucleotides agree with TRBD1. V shed 6 bases, J shed 0 bases, and the junction held 4 bases outside the gene matches. The CDR3 has 15 residues. Looked up from germline, CDR1 is SQVTM and CDR2 is ANQGSEA. CDR3 residues: CSVAGQGANTGELFF. The CDR3 DNA follows: TGCAGCGTCGCCGGACAGGGGGCGAACACCGGGGAGCTGTTTTTT.